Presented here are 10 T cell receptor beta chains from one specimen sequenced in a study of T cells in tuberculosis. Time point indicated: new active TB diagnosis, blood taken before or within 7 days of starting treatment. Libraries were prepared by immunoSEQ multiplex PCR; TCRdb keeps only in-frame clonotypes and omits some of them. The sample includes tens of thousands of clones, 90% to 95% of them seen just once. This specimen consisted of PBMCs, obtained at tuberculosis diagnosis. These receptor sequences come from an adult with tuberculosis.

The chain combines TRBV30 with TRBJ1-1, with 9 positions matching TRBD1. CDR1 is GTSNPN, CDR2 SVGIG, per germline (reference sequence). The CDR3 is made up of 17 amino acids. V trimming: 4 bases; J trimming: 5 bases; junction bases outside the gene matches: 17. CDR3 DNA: TGTGCCTGGATTCCATCGAACCGGGACAGGGATCTGACTGAAGCTTTCTTT. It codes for CAWIPSNRDRDLTEAFF.

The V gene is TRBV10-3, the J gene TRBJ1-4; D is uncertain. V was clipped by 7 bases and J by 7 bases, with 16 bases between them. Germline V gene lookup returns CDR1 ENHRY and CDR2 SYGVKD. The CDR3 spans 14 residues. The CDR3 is CAITSSPSGEKLFF. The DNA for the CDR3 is TGTGCCATCACTTCGTCGCCGTCGGGTGAAAAACTGTTTTTT.

The CDR3 loop is CASSYTGESYEQYF. DNA of the CDR3: TGCGCCAGCAGTTACACAGGGGAATCCTACGAGCAGTACTTC. This chain connects TRBV4-1 to TRBJ2-7; 7 positions agree with TRBD1. The junction had 6 bases not matched to a gene; V was cut back by 6 bases and J by 1 base. This CDR3 region has 14 residues. The V gene's germline CDR1 is MGHRA and CDR2 YSYEKL.

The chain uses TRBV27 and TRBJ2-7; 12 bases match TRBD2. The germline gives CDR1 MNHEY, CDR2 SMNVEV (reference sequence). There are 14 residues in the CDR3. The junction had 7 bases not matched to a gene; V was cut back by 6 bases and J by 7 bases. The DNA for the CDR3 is TGTGCCAGCAGCCTAGCGGGAGGGCCGGGGGAGCAGTACTTC. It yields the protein CASSLAGGPGEQYF.

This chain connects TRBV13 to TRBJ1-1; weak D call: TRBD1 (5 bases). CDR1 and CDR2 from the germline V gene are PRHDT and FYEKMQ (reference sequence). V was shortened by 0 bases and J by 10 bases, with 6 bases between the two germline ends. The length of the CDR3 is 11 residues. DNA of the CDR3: TGTGCCAGCAGCTTAGGGACAGTAGCTTTCTTT. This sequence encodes CASSLGTVAFF.

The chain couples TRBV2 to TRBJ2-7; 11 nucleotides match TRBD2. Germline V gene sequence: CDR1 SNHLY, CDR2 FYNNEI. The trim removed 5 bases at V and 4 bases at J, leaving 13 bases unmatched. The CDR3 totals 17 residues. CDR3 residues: CASSPIKLAGVDYEQYF. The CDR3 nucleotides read TGTGCCAGCAGTCCGATTAAACTAGCGGGAGTTGATTACGAGCAGTACTTC.

CDR3 bases: TGTGCCAGCAGTTACTCCGGACAGGGCAATCAGCCCCAGCATTTT. Its protein is CASSYSGQGNQPQHF. The chain is built from TRBV6-5 and TRBJ1-5; TRBD1 matches at 7 bases. The CDR3 is made up of 15 amino acids. Trimming at V came to 0 bases and at J to 2 bases, leaving 1 base not matched to a gene. Germline-derived CDR1 and CDR2 are MNHEY and SVGAGI.

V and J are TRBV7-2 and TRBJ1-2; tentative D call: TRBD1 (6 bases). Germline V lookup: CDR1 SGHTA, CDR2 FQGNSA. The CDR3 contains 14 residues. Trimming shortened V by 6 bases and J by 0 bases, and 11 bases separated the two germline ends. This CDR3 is CASSRDIANYGYTF. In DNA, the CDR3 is TGTGCCAGCAGTCGGGACATCGCTAACTATGGCTACACCTTC.

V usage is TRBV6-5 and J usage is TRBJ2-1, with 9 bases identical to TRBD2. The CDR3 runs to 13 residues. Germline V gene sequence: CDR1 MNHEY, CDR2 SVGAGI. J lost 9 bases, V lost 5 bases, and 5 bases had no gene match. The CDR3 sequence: CASSSGRSGEQFF. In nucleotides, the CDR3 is TGTGCCAGCAGTAGCGGGAGGTCGGGTGAGCAGTTCTTC.

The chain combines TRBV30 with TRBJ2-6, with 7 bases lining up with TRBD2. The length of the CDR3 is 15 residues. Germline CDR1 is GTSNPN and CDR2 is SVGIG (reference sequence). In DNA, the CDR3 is TGTGCAGGTAGGGAGGGGATCTCTGGGGCCAACGTCCTGACTTTC. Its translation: CAGREGISGANVLTF.